This TCR beta chain was captured by sequencing in a study of CD8 T cells in Susac syndrome. RNA in amounts of roughly 0.5 to 1 ug was reverse transcribed with random hexamers. A multiplex approach, immunoSEQ multiplex PCR, amplified TCR beta CDR3 across 54 Vbeta and 13 Jbeta. TCRdb re-called the immunoSEQ multiplex PCR reads with MiXCR, one entry per CDR3 protein. The table includes about 300,000 distinct CDR3 sequences, around 85% detected once. The CDR3 sequence is 14 residues long. Germline CDR1 reads PRHDT; CDR2 reads FYEKMQ (reference sequence). Trimming shortened V by 5 bases and J by 6 bases, and 17 bases separated the two germline ends. TEMRA cells were enriched by FACS, while CD8+ and CD4+ T cells were obtained through a negative isolation that was performed magnetically.

The clonotype comes from a human donor with multiple sclerosis. V and J are TRBV13 and TRBJ2-7; TRBD1 might be the D (6 bases). Sequenced material: CD8+ T cells from PBMCs. The CDR3 nucleotides read TGTGCCAGCAGCCTACAGGGCTGGTCCGGCGAGCAGTACTTC. This sequence encodes CASSLQGWSGEQYF.